The T cell receptor beta chain described here comes from a study of cytomegalovirus exposure and HLA in healthy donors. Study-wide context: Unique TCRs numbering 75 million to 95 million, obtained from HLA-typed donors, made up an early data release.

In germline, CDR1 is MGHRA, CDR2 YSYEKL. The junction had 10 bases not matched to a gene; V was cut back by 5 bases and J by 0 bases. The CDR3 runs to 17 residues. Worth noting for this clone: Its antigen is still unknown.

Among the donors, all were healthy bone marrow donors. Primers included in the PCR were 60 Vbeta and 13 Jbeta primers. Method: immunoSEQ multiplex PCR; TCRdb's copy keeps in-frame clones and lacks some. The table includes under 130,000 clones, about 70% detected once. Study-wide points: Links to common viral pathogens appeared, in a later analysis, for several of the most significant clusters. Among the sequence variants, a highly shared cluster was likely an artifact of sequencing.

This chain links TRBV4-1 with TRBJ1-1, with 9 bases aligning to TRBD1. The TCR was taken from a man between 45 and 60 years old in good health and CMV-seropositive. Sequenced input: PBMCs. The DNA for the CDR3 is TGCGCCAGCAGCGCCCGAGGACAGGGGCTGATGAACACTGAAGCTTTCTTT. Translation: CASSARGQGLMNTEAFF.